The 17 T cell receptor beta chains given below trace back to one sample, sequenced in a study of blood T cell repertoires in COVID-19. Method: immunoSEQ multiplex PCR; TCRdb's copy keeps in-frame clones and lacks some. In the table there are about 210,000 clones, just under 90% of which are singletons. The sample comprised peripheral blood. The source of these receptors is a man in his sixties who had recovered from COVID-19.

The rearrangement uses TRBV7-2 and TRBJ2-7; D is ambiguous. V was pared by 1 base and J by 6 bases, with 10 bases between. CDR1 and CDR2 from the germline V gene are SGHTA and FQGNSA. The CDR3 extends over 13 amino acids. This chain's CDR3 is CASSLVSSSEQYF. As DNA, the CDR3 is TGTGCCAGCAGCTTAGTGTCCTCGAGCGAGCAGTACTTC.

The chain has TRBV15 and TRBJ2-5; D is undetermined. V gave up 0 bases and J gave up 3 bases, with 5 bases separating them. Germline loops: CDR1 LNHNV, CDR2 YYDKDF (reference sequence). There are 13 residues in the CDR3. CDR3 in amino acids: CATSRDVEETQYF. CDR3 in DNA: TGTGCCACCAGCAGAGATGTAGAAGAGACCCAGTACTTC.

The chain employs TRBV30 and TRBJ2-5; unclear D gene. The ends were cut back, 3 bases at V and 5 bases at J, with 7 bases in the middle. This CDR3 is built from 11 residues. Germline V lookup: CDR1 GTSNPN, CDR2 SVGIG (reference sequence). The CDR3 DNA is TGTGCCTGGAGCCCGCGGGAGACCCAGTACTTC. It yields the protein CAWSPRETQYF.

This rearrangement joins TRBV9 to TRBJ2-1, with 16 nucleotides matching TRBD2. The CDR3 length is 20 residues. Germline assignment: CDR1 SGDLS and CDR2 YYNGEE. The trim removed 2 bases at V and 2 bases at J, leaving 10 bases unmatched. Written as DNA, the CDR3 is TGTGCCAGCAGCGTCGATACCGGGACTAGCGGGAGGGAAGCCTACAATGAGCAGTTCTTC. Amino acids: CASSVDTGTSGREAYNEQFF.

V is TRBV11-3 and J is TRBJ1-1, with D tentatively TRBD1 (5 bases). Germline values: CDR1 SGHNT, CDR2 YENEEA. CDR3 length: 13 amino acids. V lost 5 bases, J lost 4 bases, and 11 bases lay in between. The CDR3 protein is CASSQGFRTEAFF. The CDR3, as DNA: TGTGCCAGCAGCCAGGGATTTCGCACTGAAGCTTTCTTT.

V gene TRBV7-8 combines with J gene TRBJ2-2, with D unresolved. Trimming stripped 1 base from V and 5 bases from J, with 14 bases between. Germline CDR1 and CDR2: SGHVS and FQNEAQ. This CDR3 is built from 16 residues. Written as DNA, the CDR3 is TGTGCCAGCAGCTTAGGGCGGCGGCCCGGGACCGGGGAGCTGTTTTTT. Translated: CASSLGRRPGTGELFF.

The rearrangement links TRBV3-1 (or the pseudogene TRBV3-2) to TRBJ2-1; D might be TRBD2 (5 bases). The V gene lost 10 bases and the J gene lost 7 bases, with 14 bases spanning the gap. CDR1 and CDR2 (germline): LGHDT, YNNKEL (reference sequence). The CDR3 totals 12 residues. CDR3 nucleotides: TGTGCCACCGGACTTCTATCTAATGAGCAGTTCTTC. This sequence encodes CATGLLSNEQFF.

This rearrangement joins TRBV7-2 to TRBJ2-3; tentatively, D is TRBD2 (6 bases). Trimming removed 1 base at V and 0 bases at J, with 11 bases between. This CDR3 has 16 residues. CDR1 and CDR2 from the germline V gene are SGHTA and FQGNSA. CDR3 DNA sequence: TGTGCCAGCAGCTTAGGTGCGGGGCCCAGCACAGATACGCAGTATTTT. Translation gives CASSLGAGPSTDTQYF.

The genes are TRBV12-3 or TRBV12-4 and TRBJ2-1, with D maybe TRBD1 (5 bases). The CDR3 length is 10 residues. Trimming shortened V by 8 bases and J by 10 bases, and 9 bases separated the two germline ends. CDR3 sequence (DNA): TGTGCCAGCGGCAGGGAAGAGCAGTTCTTC. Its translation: CASGREEQFF.

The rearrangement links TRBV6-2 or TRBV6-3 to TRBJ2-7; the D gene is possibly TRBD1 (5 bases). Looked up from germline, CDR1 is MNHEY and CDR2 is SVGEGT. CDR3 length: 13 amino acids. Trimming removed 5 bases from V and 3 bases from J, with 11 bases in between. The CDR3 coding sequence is TGTGCCAGCAGTAACCATCAGGGCTACGAGCAGTACTTC. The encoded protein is CASSNHQGYEQYF.

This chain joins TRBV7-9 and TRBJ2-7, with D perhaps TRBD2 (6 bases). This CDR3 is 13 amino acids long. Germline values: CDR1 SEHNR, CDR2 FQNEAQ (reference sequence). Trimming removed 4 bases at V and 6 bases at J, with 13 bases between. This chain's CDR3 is CASSYVAGGEQYF. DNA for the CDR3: TGTGCCAGCAGCTACGTCGCCGGGGGCGAGCAGTACTTC.

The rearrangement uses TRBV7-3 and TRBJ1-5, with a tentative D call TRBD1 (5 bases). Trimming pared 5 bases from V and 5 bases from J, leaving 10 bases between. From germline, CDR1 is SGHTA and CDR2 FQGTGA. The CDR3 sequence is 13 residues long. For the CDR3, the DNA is TGTGCCAGCAGCCTCCGGGGGGATCAGCCCCAGCATTTT. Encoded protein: CASSLRGDQPQHF. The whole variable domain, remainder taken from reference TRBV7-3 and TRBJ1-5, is GAGVSQTPSNKVTEKGKYVELRCDPISGHTALYWYRQSLGQGPEFLIYFQGTGAADDSGLPNDRFFAVRPEGSVSTLKIQRTERGDSAVYLCASSLRGDQPQHFGDGTRLSIL.

CDR3 sequence (DNA): TGTGCCAGCAGTCCCCGGACAGCCTCCTACGAGCAGTACTTC. Translating gives CASSPRTASYEQYF. The chain couples TRBV6-5 to TRBJ2-7; maybe TRBD1 (6 bases). V shed 5 bases and J shed 0 bases, with 11 bases lying between them. There are 14 residues in the CDR3. Germline CDR1 is MNHEY and CDR2 is SVGAGI.

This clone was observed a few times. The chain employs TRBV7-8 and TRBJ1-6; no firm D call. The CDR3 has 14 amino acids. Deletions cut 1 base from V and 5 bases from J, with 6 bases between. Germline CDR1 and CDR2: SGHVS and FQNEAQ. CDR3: CASSLGQDNSPLHF. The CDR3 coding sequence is TGTGCCAGCAGCTTAGGGCAGGATAATTCACCCCTCCACTTT.

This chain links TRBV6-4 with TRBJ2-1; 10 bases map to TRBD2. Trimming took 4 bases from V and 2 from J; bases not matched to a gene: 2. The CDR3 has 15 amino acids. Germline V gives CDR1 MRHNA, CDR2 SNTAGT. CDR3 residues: CASSALAGAYNEQFF. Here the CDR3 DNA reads TGTGCCAGCAGTGCTCTAGCGGGGGCCTACAATGAGCAGTTCTTC.

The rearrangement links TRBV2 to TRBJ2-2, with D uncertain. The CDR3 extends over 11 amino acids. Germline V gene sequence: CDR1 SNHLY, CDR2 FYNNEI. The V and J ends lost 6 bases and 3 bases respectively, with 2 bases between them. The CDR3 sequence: CASSYTGELFF. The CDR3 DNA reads TGTGCCAGCAGCTACACCGGGGAGCTGTTTTTT.

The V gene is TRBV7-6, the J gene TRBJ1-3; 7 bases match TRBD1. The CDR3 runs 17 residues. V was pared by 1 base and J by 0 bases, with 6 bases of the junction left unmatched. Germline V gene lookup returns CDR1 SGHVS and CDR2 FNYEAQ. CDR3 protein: CASSLGGQLSSGNTIYF. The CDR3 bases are TGTGCCAGCAGCTTAGGGGGACAGCTTTCCTCTGGAAACACCATATATTTT.